The present T cell receptor beta chain was sequenced within a study of blood T cell repertoires in COVID-19. At the level of the study: Sample material is recorded as cDNA or gDNA derived from T cells, B-cell-depleted T cells, or PBMCs.

Generated by immunoSEQ multiplex PCR, the TCRdb table keeps only in-frame clones and is missing some. The sample carries roughly 220,000 clones, 80% recorded once. The CDR3 is made up of 15 amino acids. Germline lookup yields CDR1 SGHNT and CDR2 YYREEE (reference sequence). V trimming: 3 bases; J trimming: 3 bases; junction bases outside the gene matches: 6. The sequenced sample was peripheral blood. The chain has TRBV5-4 and TRBJ2-1; 7 nucleotides line up with TRBD1. This sequence was found in a woman aged 65 to 85 with acute or convalescent COVID-19. The CDR3 region is CASSSRQGDYNEQFF. The CDR3 bases are TGTGCCAGCAGCTCCAGACAGGGAGACTACAATGAGCAGTTCTTC. Full variable domain (missing parts from reference TRBV5-4 and TRBJ2-1): ETGVTQSPTHLIKTRGQQVTLRCSSQSGHNTVSWYQQALGQGPQFIFQYYREEENGRGNFPPRFSGLQFPNYSSELNVNALELDDSALYLCASSSRQGDYNEQFFGPGTRLTVL.